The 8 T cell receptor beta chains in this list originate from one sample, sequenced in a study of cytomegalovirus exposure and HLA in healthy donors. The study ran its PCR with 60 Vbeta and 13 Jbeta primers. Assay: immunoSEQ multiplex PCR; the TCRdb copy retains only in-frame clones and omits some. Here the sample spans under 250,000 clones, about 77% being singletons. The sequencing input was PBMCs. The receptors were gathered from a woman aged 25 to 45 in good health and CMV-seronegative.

CDR3 nucleotides: TGTGCCACCAGCAGAGCCGAACCAGGGTCCCCCCTACGACGTGCCTACGAGCAGTACTTC. It yields the protein CATSRAEPGSPLRRAYEQYF. The V and J genes are TRBV15 and TRBJ2-7; perhaps TRBD1 as D (5 bases). The V end lost 1 base, the J end lost 2 bases, and 27 bases lay between the germline ends. The V gene's germline CDR1 is LNHNV and CDR2 YYDKDF (reference sequence). The CDR3 is made up of 20 amino acids.

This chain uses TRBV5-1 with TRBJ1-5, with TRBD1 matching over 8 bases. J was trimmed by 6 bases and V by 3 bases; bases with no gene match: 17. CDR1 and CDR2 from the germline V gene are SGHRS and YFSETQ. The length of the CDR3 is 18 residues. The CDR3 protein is CASSSPTHPGGEVQPQHF. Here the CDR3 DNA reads TGCGCCAGCAGCTCGCCTACCCACCCAGGGGGCGAGGTTCAGCCCCAGCATTTT.

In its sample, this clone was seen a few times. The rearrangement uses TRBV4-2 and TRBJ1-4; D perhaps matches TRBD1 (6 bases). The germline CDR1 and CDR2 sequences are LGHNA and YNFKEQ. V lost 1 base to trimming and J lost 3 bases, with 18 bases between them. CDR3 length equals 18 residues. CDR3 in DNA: TGTGCCAGCAGCCAAGTCAGGGACACTGAGGGCCCTAATGAAAAACTGTTTTTT. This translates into CASSQVRDTEGPNEKLFF.

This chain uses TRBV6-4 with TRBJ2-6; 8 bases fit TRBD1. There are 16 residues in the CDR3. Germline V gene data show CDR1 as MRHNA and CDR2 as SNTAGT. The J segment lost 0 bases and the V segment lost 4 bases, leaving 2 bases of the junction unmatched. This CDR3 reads CASSVTGGSGANVLTF. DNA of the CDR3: TGTGCCAGCAGTGTTACAGGGGGCTCTGGGGCCAACGTCCTGACTTTC.

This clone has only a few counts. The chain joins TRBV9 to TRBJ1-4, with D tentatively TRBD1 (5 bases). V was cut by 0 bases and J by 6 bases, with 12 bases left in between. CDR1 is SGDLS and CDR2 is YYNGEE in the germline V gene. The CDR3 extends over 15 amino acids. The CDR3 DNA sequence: TGTGCCAGCAGCGTAGGGGGCAGGGTGGATGAAAAACTGTTTTTT. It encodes CASSVGGRVDEKLFF. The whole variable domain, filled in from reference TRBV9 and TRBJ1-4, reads DSGVTQTPKHLITATGQRVTLRCSPRSGDLSVYWYQQSLDQGLQFLIQYYNGEERAKGNILERFSAQQFPDLHSELNLSSLELGDSALYFCASSVGGRVDEKLFFGSGTQLSVL.

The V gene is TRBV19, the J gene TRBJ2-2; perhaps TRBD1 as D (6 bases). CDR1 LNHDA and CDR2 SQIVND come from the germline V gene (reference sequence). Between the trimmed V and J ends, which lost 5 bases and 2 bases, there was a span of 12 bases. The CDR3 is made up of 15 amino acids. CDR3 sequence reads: CASSRGQLNTGELFF. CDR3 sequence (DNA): TGTGCCAGTAGTCGCGGACAGTTAAACACCGGGGAGCTGTTTTTT.

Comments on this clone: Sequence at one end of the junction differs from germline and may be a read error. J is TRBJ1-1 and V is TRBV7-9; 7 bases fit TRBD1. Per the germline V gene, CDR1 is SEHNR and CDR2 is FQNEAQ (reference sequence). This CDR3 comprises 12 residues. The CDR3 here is CSSSQDRDRETF. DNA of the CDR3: TGTTCCAGCAGCCAAGACCGGGACAGAGAAACTTTT.

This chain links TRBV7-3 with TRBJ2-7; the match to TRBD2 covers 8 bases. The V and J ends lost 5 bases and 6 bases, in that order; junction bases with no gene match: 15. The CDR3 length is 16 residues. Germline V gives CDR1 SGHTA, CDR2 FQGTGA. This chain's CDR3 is CASSLGGAGGLGEQYF. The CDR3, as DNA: TGTGCCAGCAGCCTGGGGGGGGCGGGGGGCTTGGGCGAGCAGTACTTC. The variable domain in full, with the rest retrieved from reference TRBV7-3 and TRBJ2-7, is GAGVSQTPSNKVTEKGKYVELRCDPISGHTALYWYRQSLGQGPEFLIYFQGTGAADDSGLPNDRFFAVRPEGSVSTLKIQRTERGDSAVYLCASSLGGAGGLGEQYFGPGTRLTVT.